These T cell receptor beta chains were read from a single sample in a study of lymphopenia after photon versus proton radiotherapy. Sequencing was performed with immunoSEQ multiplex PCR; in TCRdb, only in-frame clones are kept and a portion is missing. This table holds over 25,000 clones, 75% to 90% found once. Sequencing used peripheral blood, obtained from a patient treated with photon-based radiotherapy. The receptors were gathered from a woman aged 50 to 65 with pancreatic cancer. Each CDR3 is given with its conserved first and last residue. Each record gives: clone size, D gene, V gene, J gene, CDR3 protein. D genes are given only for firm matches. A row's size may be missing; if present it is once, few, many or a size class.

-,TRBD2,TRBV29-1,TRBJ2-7,CSVVPSGRVYEQYF
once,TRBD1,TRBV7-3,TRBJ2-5,CASSATGTGGAETQYF
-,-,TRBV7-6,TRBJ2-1,CASSLARGGSSYNEQFF
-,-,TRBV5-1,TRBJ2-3,CASSLAVGTDTQYF
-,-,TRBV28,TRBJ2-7,CASRVPNDYEQYF
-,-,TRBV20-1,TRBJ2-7,CSARGRYEQYF
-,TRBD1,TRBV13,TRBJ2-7,CASSLGPRDRGNNEQYF
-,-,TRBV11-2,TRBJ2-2,CASSAHSGNTGELFF
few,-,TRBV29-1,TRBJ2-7,CSAVAASYEQYF
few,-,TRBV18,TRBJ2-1,CASSPPRKGDNDEQFF
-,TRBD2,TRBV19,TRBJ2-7,CASSTSGRYEQYF
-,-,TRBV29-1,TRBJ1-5,CSVSDGLLGNQPQHF
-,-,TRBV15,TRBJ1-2,CATSRDREQGSRYGYTF
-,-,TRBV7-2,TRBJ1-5,CASSPRVNQPQHF
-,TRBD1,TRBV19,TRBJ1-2,CASSPGQGYGYTF
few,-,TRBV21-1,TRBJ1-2,CASSKGRTGRGNYGYTF
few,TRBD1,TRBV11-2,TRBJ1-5,CASSLGLRDRGQPQHF
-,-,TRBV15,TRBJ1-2,CATSRDRGVNSGYTF
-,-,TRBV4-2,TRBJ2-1,CASSPDRGGAYNEQFF
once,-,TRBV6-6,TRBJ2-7,CASSLRTAREQYF
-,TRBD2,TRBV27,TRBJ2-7,CASSTGGSYEQYF
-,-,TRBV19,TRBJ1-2,CASSIATANYGYTF
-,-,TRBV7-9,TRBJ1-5,CASSQDRNQPQHF
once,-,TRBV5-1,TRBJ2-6,CASTSFGTGTERSGANVLTF
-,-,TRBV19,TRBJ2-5,CASSILGGPQETQYF
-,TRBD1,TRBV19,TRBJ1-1,CASSVGTANTEAFF
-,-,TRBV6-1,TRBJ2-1,CASSEAHHLAGSSYNEQFF
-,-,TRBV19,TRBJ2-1,CASSIRTGETNEQFF
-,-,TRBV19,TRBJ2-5,CASSIPGSGETQYF
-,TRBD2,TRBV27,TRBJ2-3,CASSSRLAGGSDTQYF
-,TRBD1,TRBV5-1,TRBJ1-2,CASSEDRANYGYTF
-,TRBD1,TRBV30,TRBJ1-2,CAWRGTGPNYGYTF
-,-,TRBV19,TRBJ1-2,CASSINPGQGYTF
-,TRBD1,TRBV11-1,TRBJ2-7,CASSLIRQGAEQYF
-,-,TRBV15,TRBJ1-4,CATSREKAGFNEKLFF
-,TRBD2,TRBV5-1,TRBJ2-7,CASSLDSGYYEQYF
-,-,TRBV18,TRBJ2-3,CASSPRDAGTQYF
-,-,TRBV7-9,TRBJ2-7,CASRDPDIIYEQYF
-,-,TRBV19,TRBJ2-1,CASSTAAGVRNEQFF
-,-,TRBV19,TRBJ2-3,CASSIDFTDTQYF
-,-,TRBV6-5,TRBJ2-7,CASSVQRGRDPGYF
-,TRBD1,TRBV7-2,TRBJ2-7,CASSLGQTGVAYEQYF
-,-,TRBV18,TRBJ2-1,CASSPQGSNNEQFF
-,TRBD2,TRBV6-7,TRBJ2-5,CASGGSSGPQETQYF
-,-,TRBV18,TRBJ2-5,CASSPRGTQYF